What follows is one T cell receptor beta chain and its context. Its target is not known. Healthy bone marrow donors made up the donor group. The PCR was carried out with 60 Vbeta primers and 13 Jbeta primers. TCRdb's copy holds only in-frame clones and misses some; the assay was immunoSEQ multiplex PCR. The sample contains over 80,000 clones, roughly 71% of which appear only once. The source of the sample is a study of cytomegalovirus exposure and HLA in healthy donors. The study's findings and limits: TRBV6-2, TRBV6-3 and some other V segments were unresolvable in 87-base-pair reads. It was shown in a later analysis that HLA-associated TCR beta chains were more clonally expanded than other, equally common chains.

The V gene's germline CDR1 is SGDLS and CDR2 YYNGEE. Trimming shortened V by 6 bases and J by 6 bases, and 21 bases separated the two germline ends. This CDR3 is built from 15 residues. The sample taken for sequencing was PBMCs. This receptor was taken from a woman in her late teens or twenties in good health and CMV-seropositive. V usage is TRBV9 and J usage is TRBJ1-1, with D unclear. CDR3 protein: CASTAQMGAAAEAFF. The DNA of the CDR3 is TGTGCCAGCACCGCTCAAATGGGAGCTGCGGCTGAAGCTTTCTTT.